The 27 T cell receptor beta chains below all came from one sample that was sequenced in a study of tumor-infiltrating lymphocytes in primary liver carcinoma. Investigators took RNA and DNA out together from 20-30 mg of unsorted bulk tissue. Using a constant-region primer together with ProtoScript II reverse transcriptase, TCR beta cDNA was made from approximately 500 ng of total RNA. ARM-PCR was slightly modified, and three nested multiplex PCR rounds with it gave rise to the TCR beta libraries. Both of the initial two PCR rounds ran for nine to eleven cycles and employed TRBV1-TRBV30 forward primers alongside a C-beta reverse primer. TCRdb reanalysed the multiplex PCR reads using MiXCR and keeps one entry per CDR3 protein. The table records over 100,000 distinct CDR3 sequences, 65% to 75% of them present only once. Sequences were obtained from tumor-adjacent normal liver tissue. The receptors shown here come from a woman aged 55-70 years with primary liver carcinoma and hepatitis B virus infection.

The gene calls are TRBV28 and TRBJ2-1; D call uncertain. The germline V and J ends were trimmed by 1 base and 3 bases, with 16 bases remaining between them. The germline CDR1 and CDR2 sequences are MDHEN and SYDVKM. The CDR3 spans 17 residues. DNA of the CDR3: TGTGCCAGCAGTTTATATTGGGGATCACTGGGCTACAATGAGCAGTTCTTC. Translated: CASSLYWGSLGYNEQFF.

Of note for this clonotype: One end of the junction varies from germline; a read error may be responsible. The chain carries TRBV11-2 and TRBJ2-7; the D gene is possibly TRBD1 (5 bases). The CDR3 is 14 amino acids. Germline V gene sequence: CDR1 SGHAT, CDR2 FQNNGV. DNA of the CDR3: TGTGCCGGCAGCTCCAACCGCAGGGTCCTCGGGCAGTACTTC. Its protein product is CAGSSNRRVLGQYF.

The chain carries TRBV6-5 and TRBJ2-1; TRBD2 matches at 11 bases. Germline-derived CDR1 and CDR2 are MNHEY and SVGAGI. With V trimmed by 4 bases and J by 13 bases, 12 bases remained unmatched. The CDR3 runs 15 residues. This CDR3 is CASSSRISGRGEQFF. CDR3 DNA: TGTGCCAGCAGTTCCAGGATTAGCGGGAGGGGTGAACAGTTCTTC.

With respect to this clonotype: Germline and junction disagree at one end, which may indicate a read error. This chain links TRBV11-2 with TRBJ2-7, with TRBD1 as a possible D gene (5 bases). CDR3 size: 15 residues. Germline V CDR1 and CDR2: SGHAT, FQNNGV. Here the CDR3 DNA reads TGTGCCAGCAGCTTTGATGCAGGCCCAGGGTACGAGCAGTACTTT. Amino acids: CASSFDAGPGYEQYF.

A note on this clonotype: It may be a read error: a sequence one base away is much more abundant. The genes are TRBV28 and TRBJ1-4; D gene unclear. There are 14 residues in the CDR3. Germline V lookup: CDR1 MDHEN, CDR2 SYDVKM. The CDR3 spells CTSSLDISNEKLFF. The CDR3 bases are TGTACCAGCAGTTTAGACATTTCTAATGAAAAACTGTTTTTT.

Regarding this clonotype: This sequence may be a read error, since a much larger clone differs from it by one base. The rearrangement links TRBV28 to TRBJ2-7, with 8 bases fitting TRBD1. The CDR3 is 14 amino acids. CDR1 and CDR2 from the germline V gene are MDHEN and SYDVKM. CDR3 DNA: TGTGCCATCAGTCCGGGACAGGAACCCTACGAGCAGTACTTC. It specifies CAISPGQEPYEQYF.

This clonotype was detected only once. J is TRBJ1-6 and V is TRBV4-2; 7 nucleotides line up with TRBD1. Trimming at V came to 11 bases and at J to 9 bases, leaving 25 bases not matched to a gene. The CDR3 contains 18 residues. From germline, CDR1 is LGHNA and CDR2 YNFKEQ. The CDR3 spells CACGQEVLRGHVRSPLHF. In DNA form, the CDR3 reads TGTGCCTGCGGCCAAGAGGTTCTAAGGGGGCATGTTCGTTCACCCCTCCACTTT.

With regard to this clonotype: Given the absence of the conserved phenylalanine or tryptophan at the CDR3 end, a read error is likely. The CDR3 sequence is CGVFRDHGTQYS. CDR3 sequence (DNA): TGCGGCGTTTTCCGGGACCATGGGACGCAGTACTCC. V usage is TRBV29-1 and J usage is TRBJ2-5; D is possibly TRBD1 or TRBD2 (5 bases each). CDR1 SQVTM and CDR2 ANQGSEA come from the germline V gene. The CDR3 has 12 residues.

This sequence joins TRBV6-2 or TRBV6-3 and TRBJ2-7; the D is unclear. The CDR3 has 14 amino acids. V was pared by 5 bases and J by 4 bases, with 15 bases between. Germline values: CDR1 MNHEY, CDR2 SVGEGT. DNA of the CDR3: TGTGCCAGCAGTCTTGGCCGATTGATTTACGAGCAGTACTTC. This encodes CASSLGRLIYEQYF.

The V and J genes are TRBV29-1 and TRBJ2-7; D might be TRBD2 (7 bases). Germline CDR1 is SQVTM and CDR2 is ANQGSEA. This CDR3 has 13 amino acids. Trimming removed 8 bases from V and 5 bases from J, with 19 bases in between. CDR3 bases: TGCAGCCTTGGGGGGGGGCTAGCGGACGAGCAGTACTTC. This codes for CSLGGGLADEQYF.

Comments on this clonotype: One end of the junction fails to match germline, which may point to a read error. The rearrangement joins TRBV10-2 to TRBJ2-5, with 13 bases aligning to TRBD2. CDR1 and CDR2 from the germline V gene are WSHSY and SAAADI. There are 16 residues in the CDR3. As DNA, the CDR3 is TGCGTCAGCGGTGAGGAACTAGCGGGAGGGCGAAAGACCCTGTACTTC. Translating it yields CVSGEELAGGRKTLYF.

Comments on this clonotype: An end of the junction does not agree with germline; a read error may underlie this. The chain links TRBV11-3 to TRBJ1-2, with 7 bases fitting TRBD1. The germline V gene has CDR1 SGHNT and CDR2 YENEEA. There are 15 residues in the CDR3. Here the CDR3 DNA reads TGTGCCAGCGGCCCACGACCGGACAGGCACTATGACTACACCTTC. Encoded protein: CASGPRPDRHYDYTF. The complete variable domain, with remaining parts taken from reference TRBV11-3 and TRBJ1-2, reads EAGVVQSPRYKIIEKKQPVAFWCNPISGHNTLYWYLQNLGQGPELLIRYENEEAVDDSQLPKDRFSAERLKGVDSTLKIQPAELGDSAVYLCASGPRPDRHYDYTFGSGTRLTVV.

Worth noting for this clonotype: A much bigger clone sits one base away, suggesting this may be a read error. The chain recombines TRBV7-3 with TRBJ1-2; weak D call: TRBD1 (5 bases). The CDR3 runs to 15 residues. Germline V gives CDR1 SGHTA, CDR2 FQGTGA. V lost 3 bases and J lost 2, with 13 bases in between. The CDR3 loop reads CASSLGSGANYGYTF. The CDR3 nucleotides are TGTGCCAGCAGCTTGGGCTCCGGGGCCAACTATGGCTACACCTTC.

Of note for this clonotype: An end of the junction does not agree with germline; a read error may underlie this. J is TRBJ2-3 and V is TRBV29-1; 7 bases agree with TRBD2. The germline V gene encodes CDR1 SQVTM and CDR2 ANQGSEA. This CDR3 is 13 amino acids long. CDR3 sequence: CSASGQGLDRQYF. CDR3 bases: TGCAGCGCAAGTGGACAAGGACTAGATAGGCAGTATTTT.

Only a few counts were recorded for this clonotype. Being one base from a much bigger clone, this may be a read error. The V and J genes are TRBV4-1 and TRBJ2-7; TRBD1 is a possible D gene (9 bases). The CDR3 covers 15 residues. Per germline, CDR1 MGHRA and CDR2 YSYEKL. For the CDR3, the DNA is TGCGCCAGCAGTCCGGGGGGGACAGGGTACGACGAGCATTACTTC. It is translated as CASSPGGTGYDEHYF.

This clonotype has a count of ten or more. The chain employs TRBV29-1 and TRBJ2-3, with D perhaps TRBD2 (6 bases). The germline V gene has CDR1 SQVTM and CDR2 ANQGSEA. Trimming removed 5 bases at V and 2 bases at J, with 11 bases between. The CDR3 contains 13 residues. CDR3 DNA: TGCAGCGTTAAAGGGACTCCCACAGATACGCAGTATTTT. Encoded protein: CSVKGTPTDTQYF.

With respect to this clonotype: A much larger clone differs from this one at a single base, so this may be a read error. This rearrangement joins TRBV28 to TRBJ2-7; tentatively, D is TRBD2 (5 bases). Germline V gives CDR1 MDHEN, CDR2 SYDVKM. There are 13 residues in the CDR3. CDR3 protein: CARSFSGMGEQYF. CDR3 bases: TGTGCCAGAAGTTTTTCGGGGATGGGCGAGCAGTACTTC.

This clonotype was counted at least ten times. This chain joins TRBV5-4 and TRBJ2-3; D is ambiguous. Trimming left V 3 bases short and J 2 bases short, with 13 bases between. The V gene's germline CDR1 is SGHNT and CDR2 YYREEE (reference sequence). The CDR3 sequence is 15 residues long. The CDR3: CASSSGVLSTDTQYF. The CDR3 coding sequence is TGTGCCAGCAGCTCTGGGGTCCTTTCCACAGATACGCAGTATTTT.

CDR3 DNA: TGCGCCAGCAGTCCCTCCTTAGATAACATTCAGTACTTC. Residues: CASSPSLDNIQYF. J is TRBJ2-4 and V is TRBV4-1; D remains ambiguous. Germline V gives CDR1 MGHRA, CDR2 YSYEKL. The CDR3 totals 13 residues. Trimming cost V 6 bases and J 7 bases, with 13 bases left between them.

Concerning this clonotype itself: Relative to the germline gene, one junction end is altered; a read error may explain this. The rearrangement joins TRBV11-2 to TRBJ2-3; 13 bases line up with TRBD2. CDR1 is SGHAT and CDR2 is FQNNGV in the germline V gene. This CDR3 contains 18 residues. In DNA form, the CDR3 reads TGTGCCAGCGGCTTAGGGTCTTTACTAGCGGGGGGGGCAGATACGCAGTATTTT. This codes for CASGLGSLLAGGADTQYF.

As for this clonotype: An end of the junction does not agree with germline; a read error may underlie this. The V gene is TRBV11-2, the J gene TRBJ2-1, with D possibly matching TRBD1 (6 bases). This CDR3 is built from 13 residues. Germline V gene data show CDR1 as SGHAT and CDR2 as FQNNGV. Here the CDR3 reads CASGLGQYNEQLF. In DNA form, the CDR3 reads TGTGCCAGCGGCTTAGGACAGTACAATGAGCAGCTTTTC.

A remark on this clonotype: As the CDR3 is not closed by the conserved phenylalanine or tryptophan, this likely results from a read error. J is TRBJ1-5 and V is TRBV2, with 8 bases fitting TRBD1. This CDR3 is 14 amino acids long. Germline CDR1 SNHLY, CDR2 FYNNEI. The CDR3 reads CASSDLTGAQHQHY. The CDR3 DNA reads as TGTGCCAGCAGTGACTTGACAGGGGCTCAGCACCAGCATTAT.

There are many counts of this clonotype. The rearrangement links TRBV6-5 to TRBJ1-1, with D maybe TRBD1 (5 bases). V was pared by 3 bases and J by 4 bases, with 9 bases between. The CDR3 has 13 amino acids. Germline CDR1 reads MNHEY; CDR2 reads SVGAGI. The CDR3 DNA sequence: TGTGCCAGCAGTTATAGGGGATTCACTGAAGCTTTCTTT. Its translation is CASSYRGFTEAFF.

The chain employs TRBV5-4 and TRBJ2-5; TRBD1 aligns across 8 bases. V was pared by 7 bases and J by 7 bases, with 12 bases of the junction left unmatched. This CDR3 comprises 14 residues. Germline CDR1 and CDR2: SGHNT and YYREEE (reference sequence). Written as DNA, the CDR3 is TGTGCCAGCGGCCAATCGACAGGGGACGCGACCCAGTACTTC. The encoded protein is CASGQSTGDATQYF. The variable domain in full, completed from reference TRBV5-4 and TRBJ2-5, reads ETGVTQSPTHLIKTRGQQVTLRCSSQSGHNTVSWYQQALGQGPQFIFQYYREEENGRGNFPPRFSGLQFPNYSSELNVNALELDDSALYLCASGQSTGDATQYFGPGTRLLVL.

The sample holds many counts of this clonotype. Without the conserved terminal phenylalanine or tryptophan, this CDR3 likely stems from a read error. No DNA is shown, since the ends of the CDR3 on it are uncertain; the CDR3 is the one TCRdb lists. The J gene is TRBJ1-2, the V gene TRBV6-6. From germline, CDR1 is MNHNY and CDR2 SVGAGI (reference sequence). The CDR3 region is 11 residues in length, termini included. The CDR3 region is CASSYGEAPTL.

The chain combines TRBV11-2 with TRBJ2-3; no reliable D call. Between the trimmed V and J ends, which lost 5 bases and 8 bases, there was a span of 11 bases. The CDR3 totals 12 residues. Germline-derived CDR1 and CDR2 are SGHAT and FQNNGV. CDR3 protein: CASSHLESTQYF. CDR3 sequence (DNA): TGTGCCAGCAGCCACCTCGAGAGTACGCAGTATTTT.

As regards this clonotype: This may come from a read error, since a much larger clone is one base off. The conserved final phenylalanine or tryptophan is absent from the CDR3, which likely points to a read error. V and J are TRBV28 and TRBJ2-3; D possibly corresponds to TRBD1 (6 bases). Germline V lookup: CDR1 MDHEN, CDR2 SYDVKM. CDR3 size: 16 residues. The ends were cut back, 3 bases at V and 0 bases at J, with 13 bases in the middle. The CDR3 sequence: CASSLWGHLSTDTQYS. Written as DNA, the CDR3 is TGTGCCAGCAGTTTGTGGGGACACCTTAGCACAGATACGCAGTATTCT.